The T cell receptor (beta chain) under discussion was sequenced for a study of radiation and T cells in renal cell carcinoma. General study results and limits: From baseline, blood top tumor clonotypes peaked at 2 weeks post-radiation.

CDR1 is SGDLS, CDR2 YYNGEE, per germline. The CDR3 has 12 amino acids. The V and J ends lost 0 bases and 5 bases respectively, with 4 bases between them. Generated by immunoSEQ multiplex PCR, the TCRdb table keeps only in-frame clones and is missing some. In the table there are 80,000 or so clones, 70% to 90% of which are singletons. Time point given: blood 4 weeks post-SBRT, at nephrectomy. As to treatment: 15 Gy SBRT to primary tumor, nephrectomy 4 weeks later. Nephrectomy followed 15 Gy stereotactic body radiation by 4 weeks. The patient's renal cell carcinoma had clear cell pathology. Notes on this clone: The target antigen is unknown.

The source was blood, collected from a patient whose treatment included radiotherapy and nephrectomy. The sequence was obtained from a woman between 65 and 79 years old with renal cell carcinoma. The chain employs TRBV9 and TRBJ2-3; no clear D gene. The chain's CDR3 is CASSVALDTQYF. The CDR3 DNA reads TGTGCCAGCAGCGTAGCTCTAGATACGCAGTATTTT.